The 12 T cell receptor beta chains below all came from one sample that was sequenced in a study of shared clonotypes between healthy human individuals (TCRdb year 2020). Libraries came from the immunoSEQ multiplex PCR assay. TCRdb carries this immuneACCESS record with in-frame sequences only. Its versions omit some clonotypes, under half of them owing to an unresolved V gene in the studies checked, with the rest unexplained. In all, the sample holds hundreds of thousands of clones, and 85% to 95% of those were seen once. About 0.11% of the sample comes from the top ten. CD8 naive samples were CD45RO-negative cells positively selected for CCR7, giving a CD45RA+CCR7+ population that excluded TemRA cells. The specimen sequenced was naive CD8+ T cells sorted from blood. The intended sense of this specimen's cell subset or site label: CD45RA+CCR7+. The receptors were gathered from a woman in her 30s in good health.

The chain carries TRBV6-4 and TRBJ2-1; TRBD2 aligns across 10 bases. The CDR3 has 14 residues. Trimming took 7 bases from V and 8 from J; bases not matched to a gene: 8. Per the germline V gene, CDR1 is MRHNA and CDR2 is SNTAGT. In DNA, the CDR3 is TGTGCCAGCACAAGCGGGAGGGATGGGGATGAGCAGTTCTTC. It translates to CASTSGRDGDEQFF.

J is TRBJ1-4 and V is TRBV5-6; no clear D. CDR3 length: 13 amino acids. The V and J ends lost 2 bases and 7 bases respectively, with 9 bases between them. Germline V gene data show CDR1 as SGHDT and CDR2 as YYEEEE. Here the CDR3 reads CASSFGRGEKLFF. In DNA form, the CDR3 reads TGTGCCAGCAGCTTCGGACGTGGTGAAAAACTGTTTTTT. The full variable domain, rest sourced from reference TRBV5-6 and TRBJ1-4, is DAGVTQSPTHLIKTRGQQVTLRCSPKSGHDTVSWYQQALGQGPQFIFQYYEEEERQRGNFPDRFSGHQFPNYSSELNVNALLLGDSALYLCASSFGRGEKLFFGSGTQLSVL.

The genes are TRBV11-2 and TRBJ1-3; weak D call: TRBD1 (5 bases). V gave up 3 bases and J gave up 0 bases, with 18 bases separating them. Germline-derived CDR1 and CDR2 are SGHAT and FQNNGV. CDR3 length: 18 amino acids. CDR3 nucleotides: TGTGCCAGCAGCTTTTTCTTCTCAGGGCACTACTCTGGAAACACCATATATTTT. Its translation is CASSFFFSGHYSGNTIYF.

The CDR3: CASSWRGGSLETQYF. The CDR3 DNA sequence: TGCGCCAGCAGCTGGAGAGGGGGCAGCTTGGAGACCCAGTACTTC. The chain recombines TRBV5-1 with TRBJ2-5, with 7 bases lining up with TRBD1. J lost 5 bases, V lost 3 bases, and 10 bases had no gene match. The CDR3 has 15 residues. The germline CDR1 and CDR2 sequences are SGHRS and YFSETQ.

This chain connects TRBV5-4 to TRBJ2-7, with D possibly called TRBD1 or TRBD2 (6 bases each). V was trimmed by 2 bases and J by 6 bases, leaving 9 bases between them. This CDR3 comprises 12 residues. CDR1 is SGHNT and CDR2 is YYREEE in the germline V gene (reference sequence). DNA for the CDR3: TGTGCCAGCAGCTTATGGGGGGCCGAGCAGTACTTC. Amino acids: CASSLWGAEQYF. Full variable domain (outside the CDR3, taken from reference TRBV5-4 and TRBJ2-7): ETGVTQSPTHLIKTRGQQVTLRCSSQSGHNTVSWYQQALGQGPQFIFQYYREEENGRGNFPPRFSGLQFPNYSSELNVNALELDDSALYLCASSLWGAEQYFGPGTRLTVT.

In the case of this clone: This sample also contains other DNA sequences that code for the same CDR3. The chain carries TRBV5-6 and TRBJ2-7; a weak D match, TRBD2 (5 bases). Germline assignment: CDR1 SGHDT and CDR2 YYEEEE. The V and J ends lost 2 bases and 0 bases respectively, with 9 bases between them. The CDR3 has 14 amino acids. DNA for the CDR3: TGTGCCAGCAGCTTAGAGGGTAGCTCCTACGAGCAGTACTTC. Amino acid sequence: CASSLEGSSYEQYF.

V usage is TRBV29-1 and J usage is TRBJ1-1, with a weak D call TRBD1 (5 bases). Germline CDR1 SQVTM, CDR2 ANQGSEA. The CDR3 is made up of 13 amino acids. The germline V and J ends were trimmed by 0 bases and 3 bases, with 8 bases remaining between them. CDR3 coding DNA: TGCAGCGTTGAAGATGGGGGGGACACTGAAGCTTTCTTT. Its translation is CSVEDGGDTEAFF.

DNA of the CDR3: TGTGCCAGCAGCTGGACAGGGGCCCTGGACGAGCAGTACTTC. Its translation is CASSWTGALDEQYF. The rearrangement links TRBV11-2 to TRBJ2-7, with 9 bases aligning to TRBD1. Trimming at V came to 4 bases and at J to 5 bases, leaving 6 bases not matched to a gene. The germline V gene has CDR1 SGHAT and CDR2 FQNNGV. This CDR3 contains 14 residues. Full variable domain (rest looked up from reference TRBV11-2 and TRBJ2-7): EAGVAQSPRYKIIEKRQSVAFWCNPISGHATLYWYQQILGQGPKLLIQFQNNGVVDDSQLPKDRFSAERLKGVDSTLKIQPAKLEDSAVYLCASSWTGALDEQYFGPGTRLTVT.

The gene calls are TRBV5-6 and TRBJ1-5, with D possibly matching TRBD1 (6 bases). CDR1 and CDR2 (germline): SGHDT, YYEEEE. The CDR3 spans 15 residues. Trimming took off 5 bases at V and 2 bases at J, with 14 bases between the two ends. The CDR3 spells CASRIKNRGNQPQHF. The CDR3 DNA is TGTGCCAGCAGAATAAAGAACAGGGGCAATCAGCCCCAGCATTTT. The full variable domain, in which reference TRBV5-6 and TRBJ1-5 provide the parts outside the CDR3, is DAGVTQSPTHLIKTRGQQVTLRCSPKSGHDTVSWYQQALGQGPQFIFQYYEEEERQRGNFPDRFSGHQFPNYSSELNVNALLLGDSALYLCASRIKNRGNQPQHFGDGTRLSIL.

This rearrangement joins TRBV27 to TRBJ1-2; 8 positions agree with TRBD1. After removal of 8 bases from V and 8 bases from J, the junction contained 7 bases not matched to a gene. The length of the CDR3 is 12 residues. Germline CDR1 is MNHEY and CDR2 is SMNVEV (reference sequence). In nucleotides, the CDR3 is TGTGCCAGCGGAACAGGGGGTTCCGGCTACACCTTC. This sequence encodes CASGTGGSGYTF.

This chain joins TRBV4-1 and TRBJ2-1, with a weak D call TRBD2 (6 bases). The CDR3 length is 14 residues. Germline V CDR1 and CDR2: MGHRA, YSYEKL. With 1 base removed from V and 15 bases from J, the gap between germline ends came to 19 bases. In DNA form, the CDR3 reads TGCGCCAGCAGCCAAGGCTCCGGAGGGTTAGATCGGTTCTTC. Translation gives CASSQGSGGLDRFF.

This clone was observed a single time. The V call is TRBV6-6, the J call TRBJ2-7, with 13 bases matching TRBD2. J was trimmed by 3 bases and V by 2 bases; bases with no gene match: 4. CDR3 length: 16 residues. Germline CDR1 MNHNY, CDR2 SVGAGI (reference sequence). This CDR3 reads CASSYARLAGGYEQYF. As DNA, the CDR3 is TGTGCCAGCAGTTACGCCCGACTAGCGGGAGGCTACGAGCAGTACTTC.